This T cell receptor beta chain is from a study of tumor-infiltrating lymphocytes in localized non-small cell lung cancer. General observations from the study: Different pieces of the same tissue went to different assays, confounding technical variation with intratumor heterogeneity.

A note on this clone: Its specificity is unknown.

Generated by immunoSEQ multiplex PCR, the TCRdb table keeps only in-frame clones and is missing some. The repertoire holds around 2,500 clones, with 45% to 55% as singletons. V gave up 3 bases and J gave up 9 bases, with 18 bases separating them. CDR1 is LNHDA and CDR2 is SQIVND in the germline V gene (reference sequence). The CDR3 totals 15 residues. The chain couples TRBV19 to TRBJ1-5; D is undetermined. This receptor was obtained from a human donor with non-small cell lung cancer. Some clones in this sample may be carry-over from other donors' samples. Sequencing used uninvolved lung tissue not adjacent to the tumor. The CDR3 nucleotides read TGTGCCAGTAGTATTTCGGCGGAGGGATTCGGGCCCCAGCATTTT. Protein product: CASSISAEGFGPQHF. Looking up the rest from reference TRBV19 and TRBJ1-5 gives the full variable domain: DGGITQSPKYLFRKEGQNVTLSCEQNLNHDAMYWYRQDPGQGLRLIYYSQIVNDFQKGDIAEGYSVSREKKESFPLTVTSAQKNPTAFYLCASSISAEGFGPQHFGDGTRLSIL.